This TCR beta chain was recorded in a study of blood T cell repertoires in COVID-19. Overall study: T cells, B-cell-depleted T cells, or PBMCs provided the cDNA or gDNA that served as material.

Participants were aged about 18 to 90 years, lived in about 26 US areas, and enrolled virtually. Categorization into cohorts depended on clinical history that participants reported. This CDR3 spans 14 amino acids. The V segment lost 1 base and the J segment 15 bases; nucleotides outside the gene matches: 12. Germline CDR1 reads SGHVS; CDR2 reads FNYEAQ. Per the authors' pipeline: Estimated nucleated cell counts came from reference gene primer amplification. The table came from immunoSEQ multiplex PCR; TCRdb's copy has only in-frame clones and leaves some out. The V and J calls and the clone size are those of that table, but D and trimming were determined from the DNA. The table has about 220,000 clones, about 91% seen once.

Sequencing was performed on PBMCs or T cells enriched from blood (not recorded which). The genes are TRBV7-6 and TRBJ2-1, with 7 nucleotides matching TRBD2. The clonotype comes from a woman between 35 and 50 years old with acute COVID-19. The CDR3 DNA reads TGTGCCAGCAGCTTAGATTGGGGGAGCGGGGACTTGTTCTTC. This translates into CASSLDWGSGDLFF.